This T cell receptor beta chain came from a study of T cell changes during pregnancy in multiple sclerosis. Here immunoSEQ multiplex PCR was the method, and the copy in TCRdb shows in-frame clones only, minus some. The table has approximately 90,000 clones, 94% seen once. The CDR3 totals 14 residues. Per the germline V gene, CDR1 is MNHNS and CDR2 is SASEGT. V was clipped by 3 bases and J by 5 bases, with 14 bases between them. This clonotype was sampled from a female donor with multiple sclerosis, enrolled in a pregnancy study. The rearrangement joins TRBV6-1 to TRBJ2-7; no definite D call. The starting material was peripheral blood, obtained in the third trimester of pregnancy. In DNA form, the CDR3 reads TGTGCCAGCAGTGACTCGCAGATGTTCCACGAGCAGTACTTC. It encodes CASSDSQMFHEQYF.